This TCR beta chain stems from a study of cytomegalovirus exposure and HLA in healthy donors. This table comes from immunoSEQ multiplex PCR, and its TCRdb copy is limited to in-frame clones, with some not included. Among about 330,000 clones listed, 86% were seen once. The approximately 120-subject validation cohort, separate from the roughly 700-subject first cohort, included the donors. V lost 5 bases and J lost 4, with 9 bases in between. Germline lookup yields CDR1 MDHEN and CDR2 SYDVKM. The CDR3 runs 13 residues. The material sequenced was PBMCs. The chain uses TRBV28 and TRBJ2-1, with D perhaps matching TRBD2 (5 bases). This TCR was sampled from a woman under 30 in good health and CMV-seronegative. The CDR3 sequence is CASSRGRYNEQFF. CDR3 DNA: TGTGCCAGCAGTCGAGGGCGGTACAATGAGCAGTTCTTC.